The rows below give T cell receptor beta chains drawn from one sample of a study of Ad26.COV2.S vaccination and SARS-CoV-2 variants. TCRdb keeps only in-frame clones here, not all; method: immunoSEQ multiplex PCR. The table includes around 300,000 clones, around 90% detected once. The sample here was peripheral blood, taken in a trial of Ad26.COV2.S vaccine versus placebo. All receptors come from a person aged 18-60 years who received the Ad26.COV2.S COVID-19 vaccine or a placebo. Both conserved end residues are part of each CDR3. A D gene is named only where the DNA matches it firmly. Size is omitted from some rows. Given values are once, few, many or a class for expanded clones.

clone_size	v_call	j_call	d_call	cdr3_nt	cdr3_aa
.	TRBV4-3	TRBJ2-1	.	TGCGCCAGCAGCCAAGCGGCAGGTCCATACAATGAGCAGTTCTTC	CASSQAAGPYNEQFF
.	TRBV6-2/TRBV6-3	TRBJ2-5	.	TGTGCCAGCAGTTTGGTGAAGCGGGCAGAGACCCAGTACTTC	CASSLVKRAETQYF
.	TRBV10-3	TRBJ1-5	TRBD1	TGTGCCTCCAGTTCCGGGACAGGGGGTACCAATCAGCCCCAGCATTTT	CASSSGTGGTNQPQHF
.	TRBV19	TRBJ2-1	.	TGTGCCACCCGCTTGAAGCGTAGCTCCTACAATGAGCAGTTCTTC	CATRLKRSSYNEQFF
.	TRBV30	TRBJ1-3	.	TGTGCCTGGAGCCCCGGAGGGGGAAACACCATATATTTT	CAWSPGGGNTIYF
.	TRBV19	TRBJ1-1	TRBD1	TGTGCCAGTAGTACCCGGGACAGGGACACTGAAGCTTTCTTT	CASSTRDRDTEAFF
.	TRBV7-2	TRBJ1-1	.	TGTGCCAGCAGCTTATCGGGGGAGACTGAAGCTTTCTTT	CASSLSGETEAFF
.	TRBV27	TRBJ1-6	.	TGTGCCAGCATAGAGACACCCCTCCACTTT	CASIETPLHF
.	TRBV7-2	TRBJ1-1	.	TGTGCCAGCTTCACGTTCGCGGGGAGGGTACGCACTGAAGCTTTCTTT	CASFTFAGRVRTEAFF
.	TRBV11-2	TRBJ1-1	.	TGTGCCAGCAGCTCGTATTTGACTGGGCCTGAAGCTTTCTTT	CASSSYLTGPEAFF
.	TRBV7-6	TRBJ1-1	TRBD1	TGTGCCAGCAGCTTAGCGCGAGGGACAGCTGAAGCTTTCTTT	CASSLARGTAEAFF
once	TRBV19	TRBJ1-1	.	TGTGCCAGTAGTTTTACGTCAAACTATAACACTGAAGCTTTCTTT	CASSFTSNYNTEAFF
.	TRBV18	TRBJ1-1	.	TGTGCCAGCTCACCACTGAGTACTGAAGCTTTCTTT	CASSPLSTEAFF
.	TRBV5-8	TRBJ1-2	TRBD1	TGTGCCAGCAGCTTAGGACAGGGATCTAACTATGGCTACACCTTC	CASSLGQGSNYGYTF
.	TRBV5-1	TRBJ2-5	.	TGCGCCAGCAGCCCGACCACTCAAGAGACCCAGTACTTC	CASSPTTQETQYF
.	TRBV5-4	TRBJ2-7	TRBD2	TGTGCCAGCAGCCCTGTTAGCGGGGGGGACTACGAGCAGTACTTC	CASSPVSGGDYEQYF
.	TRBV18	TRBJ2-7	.	TGTGCCAGCTCACCGGACAGTTCCCGGGGCTACGAGCAGTACTTC	CASSPDSSRGYEQYF
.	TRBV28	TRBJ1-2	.	TGTGCCAGCACCACAGGGAGGGCGAGGGGCTACACCTTC	CASTTGRARGYTF
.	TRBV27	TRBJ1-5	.	TGTGCCAGCAGTTCCAACAGGCGGGGGGCCAATCAGCCCCAGCATTTT	CASSSNRRGANQPQHF
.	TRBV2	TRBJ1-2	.	TGTGCCAGCAGTCTTATTGACCGATATGGCTACACCTTC	CASSLIDRYGYTF